This T cell receptor (beta chain) is drawn from a study of blood T cell repertoires in COVID-19. Turning to the study itself: The cDNA or gDNA used as material had been derived from T cells, B-cell-depleted T cells, or PBMCs.

CDR3 length: 16 amino acids. In the source study's methods: Reference gene primer amplification gave estimated nucleated cell counts. Clones were read by immunoSEQ multiplex PCR, and TCRdb kept only the in-frame ones, dropping some. That table supplies the V and J calls and clone size; D and trimming were determined from the DNA. The data contain around 25,000 clones, about nine tenths of them singletons. Sample: peripheral blood. The clonotype originates from a human donor with active COVID-19. The donor label of this sample is uncertain. V usage is TRBV12-2 and J usage is TRBJ2-1; no DNA check was done on the table's D call, TRBD2. TRBV12-2 is deemed a pseudogene. As DNA, the CDR3 is TGTGCAAGTCGCTTAGCGATCGGTCAATCCTACAATGAGCAGTTCTTC. It specifies CASRLAIGQSYNEQFF.